The present T cell receptor (beta chain) was sequenced within a study of blood T cell repertoires in COVID-19. Turning to the study itself: Sources were T cells, B-cell-depleted T cells, or PBMCs; the material itself was cDNA or gDNA.

In regard to this clone: Other DNA variants within this sample encode the same CDR3.

Original handling: How many nucleated cells were present was estimated from reference gene primer amplification. Sequencing used immunoSEQ multiplex PCR; TCRdb keeps in-frame clones, though not all of them. V and J calls and clone size follow that table, whereas D and trimming were derived from the DNA. The sample consists of over 150,000 clones, 65% to 85% of them appearing once. Sequenced sample: peripheral blood. This receptor was identified in a woman aged 80 or over with acute or convalescent COVID-19.

This CDR3 is CASSVDSEQFF. CDR3 nucleotides: TGTGCCAGCAGCGTAGACAGTGAGCAGTTCTTC. V gene TRBV9 combines with J gene TRBJ2-1; the D is unclear. CDR1 is SGDLS and CDR2 is YYNGEE in the germline V gene. V lost 0 bases and J lost 9, with 4 bases in between. The CDR3 consists of 11 residues.